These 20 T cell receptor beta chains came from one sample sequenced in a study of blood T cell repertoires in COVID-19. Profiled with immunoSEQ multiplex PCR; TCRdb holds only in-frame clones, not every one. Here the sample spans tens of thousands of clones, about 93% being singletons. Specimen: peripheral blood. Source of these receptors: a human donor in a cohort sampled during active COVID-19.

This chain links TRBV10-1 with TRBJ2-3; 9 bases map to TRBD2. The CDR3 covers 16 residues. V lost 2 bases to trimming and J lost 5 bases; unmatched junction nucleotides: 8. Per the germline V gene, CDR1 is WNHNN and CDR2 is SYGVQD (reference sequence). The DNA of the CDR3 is TGCGCCAGCAGTGAGGCATCTAGCGGGGTAGGAGATACGCAGTATTTT. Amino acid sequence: CASSEASSGVGDTQYF.

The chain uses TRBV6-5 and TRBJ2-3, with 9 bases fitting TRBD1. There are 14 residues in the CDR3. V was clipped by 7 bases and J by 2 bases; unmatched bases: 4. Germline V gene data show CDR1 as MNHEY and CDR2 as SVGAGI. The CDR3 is CASIDRGVTDTQYF. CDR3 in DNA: TGTGCCAGCATCGACAGGGGGGTCACAGATACGCAGTATTTT.

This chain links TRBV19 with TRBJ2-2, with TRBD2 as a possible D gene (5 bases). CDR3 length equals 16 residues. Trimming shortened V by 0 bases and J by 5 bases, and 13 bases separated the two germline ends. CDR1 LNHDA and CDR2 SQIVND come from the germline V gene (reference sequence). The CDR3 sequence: CASSIEGSRMTGELFF. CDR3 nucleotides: TGTGCCAGTAGTATAGAAGGGAGTAGGATGACCGGGGAGCTGTTTTTT.

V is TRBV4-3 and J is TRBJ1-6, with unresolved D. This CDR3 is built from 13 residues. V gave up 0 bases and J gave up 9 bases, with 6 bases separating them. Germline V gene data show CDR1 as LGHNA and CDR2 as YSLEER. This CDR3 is CASSQDLGSPLHF. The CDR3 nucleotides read TGCGCCAGCAGCCAAGATCTCGGTTCACCCCTCCACTTT.

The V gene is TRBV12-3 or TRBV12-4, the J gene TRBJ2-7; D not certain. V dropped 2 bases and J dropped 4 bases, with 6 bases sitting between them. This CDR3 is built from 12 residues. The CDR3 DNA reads TGTGCCAGCAGTTTATCGGGTTACGAGCAGTACTTC. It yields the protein CASSLSGYEQYF.

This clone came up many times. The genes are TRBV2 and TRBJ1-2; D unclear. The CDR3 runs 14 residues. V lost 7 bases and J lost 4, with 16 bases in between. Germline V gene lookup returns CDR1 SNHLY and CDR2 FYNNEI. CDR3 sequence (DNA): TGTGCCAGCACCCCCAGGACTCCGGGCTATGGCTACACCTTC. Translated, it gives CASTPRTPGYGYTF.

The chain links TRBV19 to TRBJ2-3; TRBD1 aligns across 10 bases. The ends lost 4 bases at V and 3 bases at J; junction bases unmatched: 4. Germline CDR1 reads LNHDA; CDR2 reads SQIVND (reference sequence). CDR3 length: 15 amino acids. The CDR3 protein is CASSRQGAGTDTQYF. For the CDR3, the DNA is TGTGCCAGTAGTAGACAGGGGGCAGGGACAGATACGCAGTATTTT.

CDR3 residues: CASSLVETVNTEAFF. In nucleotides, the CDR3 is TGTGCCAGCAGCTTAGTCGAGACAGTCAACACTGAAGCTTTCTTT. The chain employs TRBV7-9 and TRBJ1-1; perhaps TRBD1 as D (5 bases). Deletions cut 1 base from V and 2 bases from J, with 11 bases between. CDR1 is SEHNR, CDR2 FQNEAQ, per germline (reference sequence). The CDR3 covers 15 residues.

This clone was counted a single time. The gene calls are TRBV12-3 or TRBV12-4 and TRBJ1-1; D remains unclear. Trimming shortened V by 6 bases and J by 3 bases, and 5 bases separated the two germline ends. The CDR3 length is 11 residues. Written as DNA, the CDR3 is TGTGCCAGCAGACTATACACTGAAGCTTTCTTT. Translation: CASRLYTEAFF.

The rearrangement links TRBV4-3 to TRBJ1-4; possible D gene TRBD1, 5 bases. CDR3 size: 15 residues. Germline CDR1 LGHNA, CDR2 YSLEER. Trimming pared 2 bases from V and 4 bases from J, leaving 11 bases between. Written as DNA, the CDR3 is TGCGCCAGCAGCCAACAGGGCCACCTTAATGAAAAACTGTTTTTT. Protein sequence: CASSQQGHLNEKLFF.

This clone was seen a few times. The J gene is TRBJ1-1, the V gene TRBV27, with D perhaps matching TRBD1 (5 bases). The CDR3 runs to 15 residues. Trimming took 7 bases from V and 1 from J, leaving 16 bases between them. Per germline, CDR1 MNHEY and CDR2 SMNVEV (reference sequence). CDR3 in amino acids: CASNSGGAENTEAFF. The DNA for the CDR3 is TGTGCCAGCAACTCAGGAGGGGCGGAGAACACTGAAGCTTTCTTT.

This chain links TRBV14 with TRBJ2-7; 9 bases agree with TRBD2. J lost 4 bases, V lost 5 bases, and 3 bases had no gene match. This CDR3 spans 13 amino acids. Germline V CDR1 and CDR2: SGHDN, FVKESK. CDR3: CASSSAGGYEQYF. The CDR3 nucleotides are TGTGCCAGCAGCTCGGCGGGGGGGTACGAGCAGTACTTC.

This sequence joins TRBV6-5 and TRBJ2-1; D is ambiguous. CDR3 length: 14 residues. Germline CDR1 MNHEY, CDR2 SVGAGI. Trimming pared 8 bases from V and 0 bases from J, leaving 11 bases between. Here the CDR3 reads CASSSASSYNEQFF. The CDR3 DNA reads TGTGCCAGCTCGTCCGCGAGCTCCTACAATGAGCAGTTCTTC.

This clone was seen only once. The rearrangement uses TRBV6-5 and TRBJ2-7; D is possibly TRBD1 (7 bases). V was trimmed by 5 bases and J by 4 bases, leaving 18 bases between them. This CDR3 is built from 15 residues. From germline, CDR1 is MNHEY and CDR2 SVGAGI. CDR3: CASSPGGTADYEQYF. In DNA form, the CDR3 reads TGTGCCAGCAGTCCAGGGGGGACAGCCGATTACGAGCAGTACTTC.

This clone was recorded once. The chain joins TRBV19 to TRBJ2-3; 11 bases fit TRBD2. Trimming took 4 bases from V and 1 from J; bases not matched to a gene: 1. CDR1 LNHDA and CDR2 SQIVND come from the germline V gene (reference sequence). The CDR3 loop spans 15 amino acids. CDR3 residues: CASSTTSGGTDTQYF. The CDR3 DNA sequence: TGTGCCAGTAGTACGACTAGCGGGGGCACAGATACGCAGTATTTT.

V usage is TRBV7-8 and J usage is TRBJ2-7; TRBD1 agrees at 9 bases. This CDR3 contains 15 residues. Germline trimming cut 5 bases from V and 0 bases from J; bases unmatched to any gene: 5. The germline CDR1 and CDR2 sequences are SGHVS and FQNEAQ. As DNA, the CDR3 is TGTGCCAGCAGCCTTCCGGGACAGGGCTCCTACGAGCAGTACTTC. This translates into CASSLPGQGSYEQYF.

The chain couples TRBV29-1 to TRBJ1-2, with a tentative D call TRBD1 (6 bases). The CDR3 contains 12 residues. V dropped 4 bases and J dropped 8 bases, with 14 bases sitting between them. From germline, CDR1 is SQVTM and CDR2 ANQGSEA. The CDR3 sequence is CSVGQGSIGYTF. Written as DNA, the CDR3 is TGCAGCGTTGGTCAGGGGTCGATAGGCTACACCTTC.

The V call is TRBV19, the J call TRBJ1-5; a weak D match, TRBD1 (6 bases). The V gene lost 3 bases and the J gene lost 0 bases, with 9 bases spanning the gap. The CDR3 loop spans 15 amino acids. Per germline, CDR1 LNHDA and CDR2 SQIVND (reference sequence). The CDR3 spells CASSMRQVSNQPQHF. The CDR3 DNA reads TGTGCCAGTAGTATGAGACAGGTTAGCAATCAGCCCCAGCATTTT.

CDR3 region: CASILGRPGRQPQHF. As DNA, the CDR3 is TGTGCCAGCATCCTCGGGAGACCGGGCCGACAGCCCCAGCATTTT. This chain connects TRBV6-4 to TRBJ1-5; D gene uncertain. Trimming removed 7 bases from V and 7 bases from J, with 20 bases in between. CDR1 MRHNA and CDR2 SNTAGT come from the germline V gene. The CDR3 consists of 15 residues.

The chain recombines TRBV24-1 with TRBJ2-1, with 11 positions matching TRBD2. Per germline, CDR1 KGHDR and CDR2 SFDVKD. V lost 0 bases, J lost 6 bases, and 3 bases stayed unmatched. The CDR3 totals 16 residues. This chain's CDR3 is CATSDLASGGSNEQFF. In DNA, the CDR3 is TGTGCCACCAGTGATTTGGCTAGCGGGGGGAGCAATGAGCAGTTCTTC.